This TCR beta chain is drawn from a study of blood T cells in healthy people across ages (dated by TCRdb to between 2015 and 2017). Broadly, across the study: Template switching captured roughly one uniquely barcoded TCR beta cDNA molecule per two T cells in model experiments. To track age-related changes in TCR beta repertoire diversity, the study relied on deep sequencing normalized with unique cDNA molecular identifiers. To avoid experimental bias, donors of different ages were randomly spread across the sequencing lanes. Donors were grouped into four age groups: young (average 16 years), middle-aged (around 39), aged (62) and long-lived (about 82). Using the same blood draw, the study looked at two additional independent replicas of 1 million unique cDNA reads for two donors, one aged 18 to 30 and the other aged 80 or older.

On this clonotype: The specificity of this receptor is unknown. One base away there is no much larger clone; base qualities are not given.

Donors were around 37 systemically healthy Caucasian individuals from Russia aged 6 to 90 years. Each donor gave around 9.8 milliliters of peripheral blood, collected into EDTA-treated Vacutainer tubes. Ficoll-Paque density-gradient centrifugation was used to isolate PBMCs, with at least 7 million per sample. Trizol reagent was used to extract total RNA from the PBMCs, yielding at least 5 micrograms per sample. For every donor, an aliquot of PBMCs went through flow cytometry to measure the percentages of naive CD45RAhigh/CD27high T cells. The CDR3 goes from the cysteine to the phenylalanine over 15 residues. The read is trimmed to its CDR3 DNA, 45 bases read in frame from base 1. The germline V gene supplies CDR1 MGHRA and CDR2 YSYEKL. V drops 5 bases and J drops 0 bases, leaving 11 bases in between. Library prep was done by 5' RACE. The reads were generated on an Illumina HiSeq 2500. A second PCR of about 6 to 11 cycles was performed with a sample-barcoded 5' primer and a J-beta primer mix. A template-switch 5' adaptor carrying 12 random nucleotides introduced a unique molecular identifier onto each TCR beta cDNA molecule. Each sample yielded at least 2.5 million CDR3-containing paired-end reads. The Mint cDNA synthesis kit, primed by a TRBC-specific oligonucleotide, was used to synthesize first-strand cDNA from all RNA. Following uracil-DNA glycosylase treatment, all cDNA underwent a first 18-cycle PCR with the universal primers M1SS and BC2_uni_R. The authors processed their data as follows. For normalization, 1 million high-quality reads were randomly selected from each sample, with every read carrying a distinct molecular identifier. Reads sharing molecular identifiers were discarded rather than binned into consensus sequences. MiTCR, with a Q25 quality threshold and the strictest error-elimination algorithm, was used for CDR3 identification, clonotype clustering and error correction. Lower-bound total TCR beta diversity was estimated with a nonparametric unseen species model using Euler transformation. TCRdb itself trimmed the public reads at Q25 with fastp, ran MiXCR and retained productive beta chains. Identical CDR3 protein sequences are pooled into one entry, listed with their most common genes and DNA. Here the V and J calls rest on TCRdb's processing, not on the authors' analysis. Present in this sample are roughly 1,500,000 distinct CDR3 sequences, around 35% of which were seen just once. About 11% of the sample lies in the top ten.

Broader findings and caveats from the paper: Donor CMV infection status was unknown, potentially confounding age-related changes in expanded clonotypes. Estimates of total diversity from one million sequenced T cells were regarded as lower bounds and underestimates. Observed TCR beta diversity per million T cells fell roughly linearly with age, and a significant reduction was already apparent by age around 44. A strong correlation was found between observed TCR beta diversity and the percentage of naive T cells measured by flow cytometry. Compared with the aged group, the long-lived group had more naive CD4+ T cells, fewer expanded clones and increased TCR diversity, suggesting age selection. Because profiling used bulk unsorted PBMCs, naive and antigen-experienced compartments could not be compared conclusively.

The receptor comes from a woman younger than 45 in good health. The sequencing input was blood. Recombination joined TRBV4-1 with TRBJ1-5, with the D segment identity uncertain. The DNA sequence is as follows: TGCGCCAGCAGCTCCGAAGGTCATAGCAATCAGCCCCAGCATTTT. Protein translation: CASSSEGHSNQPQHF.